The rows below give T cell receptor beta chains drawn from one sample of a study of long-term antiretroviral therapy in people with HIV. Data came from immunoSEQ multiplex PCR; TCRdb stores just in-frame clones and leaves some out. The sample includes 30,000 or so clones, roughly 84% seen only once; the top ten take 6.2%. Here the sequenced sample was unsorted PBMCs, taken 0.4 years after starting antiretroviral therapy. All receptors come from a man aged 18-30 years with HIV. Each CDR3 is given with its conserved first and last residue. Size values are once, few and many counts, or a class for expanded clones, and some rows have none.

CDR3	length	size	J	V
CASRTGTTSSYNSPLHF	17	.	TRBJ1-6	TRBV5-6
CASSLVGAGGQSSYNEQFF	19	.	TRBJ2-1	TRBV7-9
CASSPGQYEQYF	12	.	TRBJ2-7	TRBV13
CASSVAYQREQYF	13	.	TRBJ2-7	TRBV9
CASRLDNLVNGYTF	14	.	TRBJ1-2	TRBV27
CASRSQSYYGYTF	13	.	TRBJ1-2	TRBV6-5
CASSRGGNTEAFF	13	.	TRBJ1-1	TRBV27
CASSSEGAGAYNEQFF	16	.	TRBJ2-1	TRBV6-4
CASSDPRGGTYNEQFF	16	.	TRBJ2-1	TRBV9
CASSLGGAGDNEQFF	15	.	TRBJ2-1	TRBV7-6
CASSLRKEQYF	11	.	TRBJ2-7	TRBV5-6
CASSLPPGLEPYNEQFF	17	.	TRBJ2-1	TRBV14
CASSYTSGQGSEQYF	15	.	TRBJ2-7	TRBV6-6
CASSVQPADTQYF	13	.	TRBJ2-3	TRBV9
CASSLGQAYGYTF	13	.	TRBJ1-2	TRBV6-5
CASSVTSGNPYNEQFF	16	.	TRBJ2-1	TRBV5-1
CASSSTGQGLIPPEFF	16	.	TRBJ2-1	TRBV18
CASSLRGLNSPLHF	14	.	TRBJ1-6	TRBV6-5
CASSYRVPRGRLDTEAFF	18	.	TRBJ1-1	TRBV5-5
CASSVTWEAYEQYF	14	.	TRBJ2-7	TRBV25-1
CASSYGQGWNTEAFF	15	few	TRBJ1-1	TRBV6-5
CASSFGRGYEKLFF	14	.	TRBJ1-4	TRBV5-6
CASSGTSGRQPQHF	14	.	TRBJ1-5	TRBV10-2
CASTRDGPRGNQPQHF	16	.	TRBJ1-5	TRBV2
CASKEGATNTGELFF	15	.	TRBJ2-2	TRBV6-5
CASSVVGGASYNEQFF	16	.	TRBJ2-1	TRBV9
CASSVAGGATYEQYF	15	.	TRBJ2-7	TRBV9
CASRRTGALYGYTF	14	.	TRBJ1-2	TRBV14
CASSPGGAGLSYEQYF	16	.	TRBJ2-7	TRBV7-6
CASSLTPGPTYEQYF	15	.	TRBJ2-7	TRBV11-2
CASSHNEQFF	10	.	TRBJ2-1	TRBV7-8
CASSTIRGGRYYGYTF	16	.	TRBJ1-2	TRBV27
CASSLGIEQYF	11	.	TRBJ2-7	TRBV14
CASSLFPGGNQPQHF	15	.	TRBJ1-5	TRBV28
CASSLPDRYFYEQYF	15	.	TRBJ2-7	TRBV5-1
CASSQEPLGVNQPQHF	16	.	TRBJ1-5	TRBV14
CASSYQGGGPNTEAFF	16	.	TRBJ1-1	TRBV6-5
CASSSRDGGSYEQYF	15	.	TRBJ2-7	TRBV19
CASSFRDPRGDGYTF	15	.	TRBJ1-2	TRBV5-1
CASRSGKLFF	10	.	TRBJ1-4	TRBV19
CASSSSGWTEAFF	13	.	TRBJ1-1	TRBV5-1
CASIPPPFRESRLFRGANVLTF	22	.	TRBJ2-6	TRBV28
CASSSPETGELFF	13	.	TRBJ2-2	TRBV11-2
CASTAAGGYEQYF	13	.	TRBJ2-7	TRBV7-9
CASSVGVAEKLFF	13	.	TRBJ1-4	TRBV9
CASSYSGANEQFF	13	medium-sized	TRBJ2-1	TRBV6-5
CASSPSGTGAYEQYF	15	.	TRBJ2-7	TRBV19
CASSSSGSSGNTIYF	15	.	TRBJ1-3	TRBV5-5
CASRTTSVNTGELFF	15	.	TRBJ2-2	TRBV10-2
CASRPPGDTGELFF	14	.	TRBJ2-2	TRBV28
CASSVGGREYGYTF	14	once	TRBJ1-2	TRBV9
CATRTGGTEAFF	12	.	TRBJ1-1	TRBV27
CASSLEGQGAYEQYF	15	.	TRBJ2-7	TRBV5-6